This note documents a single TCR beta chain sequence. Its antigen remains unidentified. Exclusions: uncontrolled infection, other autoimmune disease, pregnancy, lactation. TCR beta CDR3 sequences were amplified from RNA transcripts. First-round RT-PCR of the TCR CDR3 relied on the HTBI primer set. TCRdb re-derived calls from the multiplex PCR reads in MiXCR, one entry per CDR3 protein. The table has more than 550,000 distinct CDR3 sequences, roughly 45% seen once. The source of the sample is a study of T cells in Graves' hyperthyroidism and ophthalmopathy. The study, taken as a whole, reports: Most clonotypes expanded in thyroid above 0.001 were likewise present in blood. A model of 13 V-J features distinguished ophthalmopathy from stable hyperthyroidism.

Germline V gives CDR1 SGHVS, CDR2 FQNEAQ. Trimming took 5 bases from V and 1 from J, leaving 15 bases between them. The length of the CDR3 is 16 residues. Sequences were obtained from peripheral blood or thyroid tissue (not recorded which). The chain is built from TRBV7-8 and TRBJ1-5; D ambiguous. This clonotype was obtained from an adult man with Graves' disease, either hyperthyroidism or ophthalmopathy (not recorded which). CDR3 bases: TGTGCCAGCAGCCCCAAGCGCGGGAGCAGCAATCAGCCCCAGCATTTT. Its protein is CASSPKRGSSNQPQHF.